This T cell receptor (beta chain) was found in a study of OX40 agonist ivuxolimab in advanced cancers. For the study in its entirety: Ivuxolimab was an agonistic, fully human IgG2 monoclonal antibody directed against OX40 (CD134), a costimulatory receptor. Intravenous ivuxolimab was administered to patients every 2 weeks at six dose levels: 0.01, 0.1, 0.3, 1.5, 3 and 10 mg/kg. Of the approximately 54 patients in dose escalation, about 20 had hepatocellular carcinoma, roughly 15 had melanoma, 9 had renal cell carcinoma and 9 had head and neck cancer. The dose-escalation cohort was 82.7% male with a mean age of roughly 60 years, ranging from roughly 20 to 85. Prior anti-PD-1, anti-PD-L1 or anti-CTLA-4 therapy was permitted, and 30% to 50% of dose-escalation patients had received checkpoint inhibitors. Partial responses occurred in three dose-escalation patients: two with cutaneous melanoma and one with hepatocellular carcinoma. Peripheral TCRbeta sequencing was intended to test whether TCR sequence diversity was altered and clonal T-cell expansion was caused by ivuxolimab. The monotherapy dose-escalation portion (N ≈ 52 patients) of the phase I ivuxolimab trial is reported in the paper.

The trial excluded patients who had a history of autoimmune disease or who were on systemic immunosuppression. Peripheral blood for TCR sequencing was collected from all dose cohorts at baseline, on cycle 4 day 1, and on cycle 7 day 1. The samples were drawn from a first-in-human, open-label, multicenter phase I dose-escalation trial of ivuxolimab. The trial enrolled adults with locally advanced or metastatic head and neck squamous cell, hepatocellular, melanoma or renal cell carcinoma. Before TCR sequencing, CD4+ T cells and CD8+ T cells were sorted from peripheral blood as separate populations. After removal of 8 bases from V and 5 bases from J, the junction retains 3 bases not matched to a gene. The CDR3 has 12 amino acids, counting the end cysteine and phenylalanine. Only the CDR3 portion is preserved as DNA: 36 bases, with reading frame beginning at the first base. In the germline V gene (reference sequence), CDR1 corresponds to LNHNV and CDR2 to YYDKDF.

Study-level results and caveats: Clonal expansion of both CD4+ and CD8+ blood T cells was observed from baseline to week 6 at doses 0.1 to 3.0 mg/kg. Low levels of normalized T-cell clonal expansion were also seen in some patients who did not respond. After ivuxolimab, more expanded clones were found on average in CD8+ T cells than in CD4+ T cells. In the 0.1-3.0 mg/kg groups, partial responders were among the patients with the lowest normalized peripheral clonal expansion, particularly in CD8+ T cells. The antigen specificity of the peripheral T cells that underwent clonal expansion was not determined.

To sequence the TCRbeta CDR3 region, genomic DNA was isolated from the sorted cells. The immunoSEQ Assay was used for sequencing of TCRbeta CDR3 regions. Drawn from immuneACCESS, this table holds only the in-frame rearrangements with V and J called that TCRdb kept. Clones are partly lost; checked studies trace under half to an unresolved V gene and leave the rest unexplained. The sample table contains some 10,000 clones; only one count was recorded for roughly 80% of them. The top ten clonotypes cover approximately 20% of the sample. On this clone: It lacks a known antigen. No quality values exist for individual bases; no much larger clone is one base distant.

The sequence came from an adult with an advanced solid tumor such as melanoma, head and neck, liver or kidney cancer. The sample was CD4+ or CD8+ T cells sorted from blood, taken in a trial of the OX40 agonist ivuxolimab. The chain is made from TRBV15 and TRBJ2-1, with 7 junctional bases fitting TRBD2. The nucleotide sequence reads TGTGCCACCGGGACTAACCACAATGAGCAGTTCTTC. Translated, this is CATGTNHNEQFF.